Listed below are T cell receptor beta chains from one sample, sequenced in a study of beta chain features in type 1 diabetes. Sequenced by immunoSEQ multiplex PCR; TCRdb stores in-frame clones only, minus some. Of 250,000 to 350,000 clones in the sample, less than 15% were seen once. Input material: central memory CD4+ T cells from blood. The receptors stem from a man aged 30 to 45 in good health. Each CDR3 is given without its conserved first and last residue. The order of the fields is V gene, clone size, J gene, CDR3 protein. Not every row has a clone size; where given, it reads once, few, many or a size class.

>TRBV27|-|TRBJ1-4
ASNVFNVVANEKLF
>TRBV7-6|-|TRBJ2-2
ASSLAGLVGVTGELF
>TRBV6-5|many|TRBJ1-1
ASSSDRGRNTEAF
>TRBV4-3|-|TRBJ1-2
ASSQDWGRGDYGYT
>TRBV6-5|few|TRBJ1-3
ASSFSGDRGNTIY
>TRBV18|-|TRBJ1-2
ASSPKDRASYGYT
>TRBV7-2|few|TRBJ1-5
ASSLRGEQPQH
>TRBV29-1|-|TRBJ2-1
SAGDTEQF
>TRBV15|-|TRBJ1-2
ATSPFVASRGYT
>TRBV6-1|few|TRBJ2-1
ASSEPGQTNEQF
>TRBV18|-|TRBJ2-3
ASSPKRLAGATSTDTQY
>TRBV19|once|TRBJ1-6
ASSAFTYNSPLH
>TRBV7-8|-|TRBJ1-4
ASSKGQGINEKLF
>TRBV6-1|many|TRBJ1-5
ASRQVNNQPQH
>TRBV5-4|few|TRBJ2-5
ASSPFVGGVGETQY
>TRBV5-4|-|TRBJ2-1
ASSFTTSYNEQF
>TRBV23-1|few|TRBJ1-2
ASSQAVNYGYT
>TRBV5-4|-|TRBJ1-1
ASSQDSTSEAF
>TRBV7-8|-|TRBJ1-6
ASKTGTGFSPLH
>TRBV11-3|few|TRBJ2-5
ASSLWAVTVQETQY
>TRBV6-4|-|TRBJ1-6
ASSASPGNSPLH
>TRBV5-6|-|TRBJ2-1
ASSLFPKLGLAIHEQF
>TRBV25-1|-|TRBJ2-7
ASSETNYEGRPI
>TRBV12-5|-|TRBJ2-5
ASGLGADWGIQETQY
>TRBV29-1|-|TRBJ1-2
SVVVGQGGYGYT
>TRBV2|-|TRBJ2-3
ASSPRLGFGISDTQY
>TRBV5-6|-|TRBJ2-1
ASSLYSRAYNEQF
>TRBV30|few|TRBJ2-5
AWRGPALGTQY
>TRBV9|-|TRBJ2-3
ASSVAGTTDTQY
>TRBV5-4|many|TRBJ2-3
ASSFLGYSGGAGEDTQY
>TRBV4-3|few|TRBJ2-3
ASSPKASGSRTDTQY
>TRBV7-9|many|TRBJ2-2
ASNSYTGELF
>TRBV25-1|-|TRBJ2-5
ASAPSGETQY
>TRBV29-1|-|TRBJ1-2
SVEEGGYGYT
>TRBV30|few|TRBJ1-2
AWNSGGYGYT
>TRBV7-9|-|TRBJ1-3
ASSLDGTVANTIY
>TRBV29-1|many|TRBJ1-2
SSRTDGDGYT
>TRBV6-1|few|TRBJ1-5
ASSERVFGNQPQH
>TRBV10-3|-|TRBJ1-2
AIRYRGDYGYT
>TRBV29-1|-|TRBJ2-2
SVGTGNTGELF
>TRBV7-2|few|TRBJ2-5
ASSLVIGGPSKETQY
>TRBV4-2|-|TRBJ1-1
ASSITENTEAF
>TRBV6-5|-|TRBJ1-2
ASSRRGGLGYT
>TRBV5-1|-|TRBJ1-1
ASKGTGQNTEAF
>TRBV9|few|TRBJ1-1
ASSQGRGTEAF
>TRBV5-4|-|TRBJ2-7
ASSPGATYEQY
>TRBV30|few|TRBJ2-1
AWSVSGSAYNEQF